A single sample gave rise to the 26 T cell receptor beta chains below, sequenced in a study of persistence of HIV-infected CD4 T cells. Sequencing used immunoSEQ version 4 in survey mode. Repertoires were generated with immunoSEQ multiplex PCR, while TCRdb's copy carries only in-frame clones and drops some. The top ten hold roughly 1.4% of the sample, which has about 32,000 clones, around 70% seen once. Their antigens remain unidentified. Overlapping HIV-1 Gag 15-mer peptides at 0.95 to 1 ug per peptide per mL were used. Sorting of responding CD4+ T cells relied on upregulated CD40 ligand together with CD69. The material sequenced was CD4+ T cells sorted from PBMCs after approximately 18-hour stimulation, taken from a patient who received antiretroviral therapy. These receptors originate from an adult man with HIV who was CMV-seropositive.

In nucleotides, the CDR3 is TGCGCCAGCAGTGCCAGGGGACGGGAGCAGTACTTC. The encoded protein is CASSARGREQYF. The chain uses TRBV10-1 and TRBJ2-7; TRBD1 might be the D (6 bases). Looked up from germline, CDR1 is WNHNN and CDR2 is SYGVQD (reference sequence). The CDR3 is 12 amino acids. V lost 4 bases and J 7 bases, leaving 11 bases between the germline ends.

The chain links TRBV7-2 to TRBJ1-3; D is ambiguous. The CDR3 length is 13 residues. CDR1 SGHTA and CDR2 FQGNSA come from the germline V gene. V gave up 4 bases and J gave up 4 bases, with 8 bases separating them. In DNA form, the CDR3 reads TGTGCCAGCAGCTCCTTCGACGGAAACACCATATATTTT. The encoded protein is CASSSFDGNTIYF.

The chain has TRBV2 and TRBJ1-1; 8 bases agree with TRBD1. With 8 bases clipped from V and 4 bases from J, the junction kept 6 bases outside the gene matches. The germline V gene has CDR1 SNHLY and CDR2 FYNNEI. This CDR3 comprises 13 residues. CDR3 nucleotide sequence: TGTGCCAGCCTTCAGGGGGCCGGCACTGAAGCTTTCTTT. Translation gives CASLQGAGTEAFF.

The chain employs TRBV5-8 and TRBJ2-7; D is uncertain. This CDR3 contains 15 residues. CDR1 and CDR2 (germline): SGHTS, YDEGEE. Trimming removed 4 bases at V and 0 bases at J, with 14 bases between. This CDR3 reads CASSPWGISSYEQYF. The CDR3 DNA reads TGTGCCAGCAGCCCGTGGGGAATCAGCTCCTACGAGCAGTACTTC. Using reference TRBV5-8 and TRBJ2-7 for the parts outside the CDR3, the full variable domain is EAGVTQSPTHLIKTRGQQATLRCSPISGHTSVYWYQQALGLGLQFLLWYDEGEERNRGNFPPRFSGRQFPNYSSELNVNALELEDSALYLCASSPWGISSYEQYFGPGTRLTVT.

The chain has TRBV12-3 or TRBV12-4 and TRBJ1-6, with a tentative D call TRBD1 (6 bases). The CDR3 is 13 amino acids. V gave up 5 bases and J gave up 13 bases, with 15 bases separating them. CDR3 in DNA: TGTGCCAGCAGTGGGGGGGCCTCGTATCCCCTCCACTTT. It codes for CASSGGASYPLHF.

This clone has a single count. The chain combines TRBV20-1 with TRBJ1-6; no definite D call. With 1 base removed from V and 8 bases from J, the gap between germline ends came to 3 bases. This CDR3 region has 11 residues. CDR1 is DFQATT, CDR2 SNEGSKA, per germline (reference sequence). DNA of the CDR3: TGCAGTGCTAGAGTGGATTCACCCCTCCACTTT. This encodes CSARVDSPLHF.

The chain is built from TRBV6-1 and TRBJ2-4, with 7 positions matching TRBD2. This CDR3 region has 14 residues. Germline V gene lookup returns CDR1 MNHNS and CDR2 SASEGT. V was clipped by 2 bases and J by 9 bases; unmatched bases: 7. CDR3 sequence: CASSESGRGPIQYF. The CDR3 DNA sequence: TGTGCCAGCAGTGAATCAGGGAGGGGTCCCATTCAGTACTTC.

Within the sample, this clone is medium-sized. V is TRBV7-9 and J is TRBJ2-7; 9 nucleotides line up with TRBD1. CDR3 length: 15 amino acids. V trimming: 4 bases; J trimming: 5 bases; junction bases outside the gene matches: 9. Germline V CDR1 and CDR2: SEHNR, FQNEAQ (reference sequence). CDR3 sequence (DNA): TGTGCCAGCAGCTACCTCGGGACAGGGATGAACGAGCAGTACTTC. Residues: CASSYLGTGMNEQYF. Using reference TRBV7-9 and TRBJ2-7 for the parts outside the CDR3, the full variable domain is DTGVSQNPRHKITKRGQNVTFRCDPISEHNRLYWYRQTLGQGPEFLTYFQNEAQLEKSRLLSDRFSAERPKGSFSTLEIQRTEQGDSAMYLCASSYLGTGMNEQYFGPGTRLTVT.

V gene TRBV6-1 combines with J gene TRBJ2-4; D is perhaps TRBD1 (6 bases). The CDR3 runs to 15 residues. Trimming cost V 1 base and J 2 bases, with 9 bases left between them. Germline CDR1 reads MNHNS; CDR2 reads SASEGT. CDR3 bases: TGTGCCAGCAGTGAAGTAGGGGGAACCAAAAACATTCAGTACTTC. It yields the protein CASSEVGGTKNIQYF.

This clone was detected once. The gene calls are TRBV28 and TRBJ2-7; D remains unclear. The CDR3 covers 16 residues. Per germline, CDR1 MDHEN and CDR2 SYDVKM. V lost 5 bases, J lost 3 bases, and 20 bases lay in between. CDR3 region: CASSPSGGQNFYEQYF. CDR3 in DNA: TGTGCCAGCAGTCCTAGTGGTGGGCAGAATTTCTACGAGCAGTACTTC.

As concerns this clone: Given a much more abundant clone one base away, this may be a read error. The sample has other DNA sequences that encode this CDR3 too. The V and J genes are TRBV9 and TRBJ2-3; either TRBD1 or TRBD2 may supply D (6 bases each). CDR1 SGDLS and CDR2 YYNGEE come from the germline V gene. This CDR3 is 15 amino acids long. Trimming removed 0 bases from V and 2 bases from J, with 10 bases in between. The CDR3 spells CASSVGGTPTDTQYF. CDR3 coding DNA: TGTGCCAGCAGCGTAGGCGGGACACCCACAGATACGCAGTATTTT.

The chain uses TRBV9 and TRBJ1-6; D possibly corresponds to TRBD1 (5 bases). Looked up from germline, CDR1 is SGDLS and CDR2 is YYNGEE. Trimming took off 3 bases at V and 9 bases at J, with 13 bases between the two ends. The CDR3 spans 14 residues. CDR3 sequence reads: CASSAGTATSPLHF. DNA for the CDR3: TGTGCCAGCAGCGCCGGGACGGCTACTTCACCCCTCCACTTT.

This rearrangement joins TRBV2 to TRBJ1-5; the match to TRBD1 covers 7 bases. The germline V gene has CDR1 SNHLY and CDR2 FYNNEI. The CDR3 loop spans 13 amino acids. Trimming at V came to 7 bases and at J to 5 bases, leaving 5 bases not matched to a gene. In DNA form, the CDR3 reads TGTGCCAGCACCTTGACAGGGCATCAGCCCCAGCATTTT. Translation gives CASTLTGHQPQHF. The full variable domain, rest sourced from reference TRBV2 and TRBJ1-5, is EPEVTQTPSHQVTQMGQEVILRCVPISNHLYFYWYRQILGQKVEFLVSFYNNEISEKSEIFDDQFSVERPDGSNFTLKIRSTKLEDSAMYFCASTLTGHQPQHFGDGTRLSIL.

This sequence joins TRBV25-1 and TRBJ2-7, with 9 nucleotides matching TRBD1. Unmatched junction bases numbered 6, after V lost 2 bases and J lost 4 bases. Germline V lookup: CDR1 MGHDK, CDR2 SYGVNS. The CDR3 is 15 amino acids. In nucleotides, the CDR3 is TGTGCCAGCAGTGAAGCACAGGGGGCAGGATACGAGCAGTACTTC. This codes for CASSEAQGAGYEQYF.

The CDR3 DNA sequence: TGTGCCAGTAGTAACCGGGACAGGGTCTTTAATGAGCAGTTCTTC. Protein product: CASSNRDRVFNEQFF. The chain has TRBV19 and TRBJ2-1, with 9 positions matching TRBD1. Per germline, CDR1 LNHDA and CDR2 SQIVND (reference sequence). The V and J ends lost 4 bases and 7 bases, in that order; junction bases with no gene match: 8. The CDR3 is 15 residues long. The full variable domain, completed using reference TRBV19 and TRBJ2-1, is DGGITQSPKYLFRKEGQNVTLSCEQNLNHDAMYWYRQDPGQGLRLIYYSQIVNDFQKGDIAEGYSVSREKKESFPLTVTSAQKNPTAFYLCASSNRDRVFNEQFFGPGTRLTVL.

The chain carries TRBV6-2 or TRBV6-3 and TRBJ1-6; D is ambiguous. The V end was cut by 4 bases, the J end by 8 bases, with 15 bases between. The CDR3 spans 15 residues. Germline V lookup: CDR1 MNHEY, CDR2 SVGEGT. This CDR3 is CASSSLSGGYSPLHF. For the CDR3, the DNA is TGTGCCAGCAGTTCCCTCTCTGGCGGCTATTCACCCCTCCACTTT.

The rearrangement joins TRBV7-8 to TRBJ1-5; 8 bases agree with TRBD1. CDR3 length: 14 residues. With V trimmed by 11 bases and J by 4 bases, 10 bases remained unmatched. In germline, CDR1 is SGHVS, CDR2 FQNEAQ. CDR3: CAWGGQGRNQPQHF. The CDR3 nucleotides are TGTGCCTGGGGCGGACAGGGACGAAATCAGCCCCAGCATTTT.

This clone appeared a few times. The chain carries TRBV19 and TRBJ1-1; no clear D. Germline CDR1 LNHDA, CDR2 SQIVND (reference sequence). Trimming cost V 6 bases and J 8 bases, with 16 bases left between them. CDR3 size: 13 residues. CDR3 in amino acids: CASRRVPIPEAFF. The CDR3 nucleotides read TGTGCCAGTAGGAGAGTGCCCATCCCCGAAGCTTTCTTT.

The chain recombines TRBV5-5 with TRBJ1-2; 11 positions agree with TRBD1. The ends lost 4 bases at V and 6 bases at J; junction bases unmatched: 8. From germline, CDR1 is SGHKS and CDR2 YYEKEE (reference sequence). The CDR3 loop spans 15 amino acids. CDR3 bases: TGTGCCAGCAGCCAAGCCGGGACAGGGGGGGATGGCTACACCTTC. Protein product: CASSQAGTGGDGYTF.

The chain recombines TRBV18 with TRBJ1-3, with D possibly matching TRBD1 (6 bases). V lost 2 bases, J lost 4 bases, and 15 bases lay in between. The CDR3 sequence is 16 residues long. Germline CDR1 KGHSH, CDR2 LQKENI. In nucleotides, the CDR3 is TGTGCCAGCTCACCAGCCGGGGGCGGTCGGGGAAACACCATATATTTT. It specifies CASSPAGGGRGNTIYF.

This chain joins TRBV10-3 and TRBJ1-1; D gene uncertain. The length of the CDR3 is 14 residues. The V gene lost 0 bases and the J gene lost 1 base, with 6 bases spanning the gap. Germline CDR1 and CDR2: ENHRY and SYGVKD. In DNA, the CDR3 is TGTGCCATCAGTGAGTCTCCGGGGAACACTGAAGCTTTCTTT. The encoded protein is CAISESPGNTEAFF.

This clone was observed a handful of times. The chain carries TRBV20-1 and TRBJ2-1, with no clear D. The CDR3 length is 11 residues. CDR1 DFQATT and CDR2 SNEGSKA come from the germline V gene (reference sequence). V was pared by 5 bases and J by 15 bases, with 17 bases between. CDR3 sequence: CSAPTARSRFF. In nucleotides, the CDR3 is TGCAGTGCTCCGACGGCGAGGTCGAGGTTCTTC.

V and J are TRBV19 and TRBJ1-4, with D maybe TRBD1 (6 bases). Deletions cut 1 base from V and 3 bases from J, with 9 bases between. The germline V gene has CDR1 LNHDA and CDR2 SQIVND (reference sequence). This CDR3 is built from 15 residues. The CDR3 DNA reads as TGTGCCAGTAGTATAGGTCGGACAGCTAATGAAAAACTGTTTTTT. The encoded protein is CASSIGRTANEKLFF.

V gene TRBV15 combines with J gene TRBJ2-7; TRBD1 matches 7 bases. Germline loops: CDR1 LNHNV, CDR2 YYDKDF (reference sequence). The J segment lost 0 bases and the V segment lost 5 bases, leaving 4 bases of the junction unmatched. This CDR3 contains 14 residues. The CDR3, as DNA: TGTGCCACCAGCTTGGACAGGTTCTCCTACGAGCAGTACTTC. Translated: CATSLDRFSYEQYF.

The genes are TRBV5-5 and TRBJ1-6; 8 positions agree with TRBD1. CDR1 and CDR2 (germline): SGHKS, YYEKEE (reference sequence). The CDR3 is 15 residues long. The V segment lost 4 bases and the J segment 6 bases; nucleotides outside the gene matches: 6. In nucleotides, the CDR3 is TGTGCCAGCAGCCCGCCTGGACAGGGTAATTCACCCCTCCACTTT. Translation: CASSPPGQGNSPLHF.

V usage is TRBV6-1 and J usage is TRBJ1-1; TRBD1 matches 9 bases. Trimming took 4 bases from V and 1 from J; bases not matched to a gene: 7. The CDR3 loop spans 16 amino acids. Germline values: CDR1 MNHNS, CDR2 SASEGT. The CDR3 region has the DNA TGTGCCAGCAGTGGCGGGACAGGGAGGGCGAACACTGAAGCTTTCTTT. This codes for CASSGGTGRANTEAFF.